The present entry profiles one T cell receptor beta chain with its context. What antigen it recognizes has not been identified. Per-nucleotide qualities are absent, and no much larger clonotype sits a single base away. In total, roughly 670 healthy bone marrow donors made up the cohort. At the time of sampling, all cohort members were nominally healthy, though unrecorded immune exposures were likely present. The donor was CMV seronegative and belonged to the group of more than 300 seronegative cohort members. A peripheral blood sample was collected from each donor, and TCR beta sequencing was performed on peripheral blood mononuclear cells. Genomic DNA extraction from the blood cell samples was performed with the Qiagen DNeasy Blood Extraction Kit. These data come from a study of cytomegalovirus exposure and HLA in healthy donors (TCRdb year 2017). Regarding the study in general: An earlier analysis of a few hundred of the donors reported under 300 Gb of sequence data and 95 million to 130 million unique TCR beta sequences obtained from approximately 180 million T cells. Approximately 310 gigabases of sequencing data and approximately 93 million unique TCR sequences were included in an early release covering 550 to 800 HLA-typed donors. Of the approximately 400 genotyped donors, approximately 82% fell in the genetic ancestry cluster associated with self-reported Caucasian donors. The study was designed to test whether signatures of past pathogen exposure could be identified by cataloging public T cell receptors. The study profiled the T cell repertoires of fewer than 850 subjects by immunosequencing and related them to cytomegalovirus serostatus. Besides the first cohort of some 670 subjects, a separate validation cohort made up of 95 to 150 different subjects was used. High-throughput TCR immunosequencing, statistical association of individual TCRs with disease status, and machine learning were combined to predict cytomegalovirus infection status. A later analysis re-analyzed previously published TCR beta repertoires from about 730 donors and added high-resolution HLA genotyping to study TCR occurrence patterns. Rather than using new phenotypic data, the later analysis identified candidate immune exposures from TCR beta sequences and from how often those sequences occurred across donors. To decide whether each TCR beta V gene segment behaved as functional or pseudogenic, an earlier analysis of approximately 590 of the donors relied on high-throughput TCR beta sequencing. Donor age, sex, ethnicity and CMV serostatus were compiled alongside the repertoire data. A later genetic analysis used genome-wide SNP genotypes for about 65% of the 666 donors, treating that subset as a discovery cohort. Every repertoire in the discovery cohort had been generated on one and the same sequencing platform. HLA typing included class I and class II loci at four-digit resolution. The number of donors typed differed by locus, with 629-630 for A, B, C, DRB1 and DQB1, around 520 for DQA1, 606 for DPA1, and some 450 for DPB1. A few DR-DQ haplotypes were treated as single units for association and clustering because of strong linkage in the cohort. Among a few hundred genotyped donors of the cohort, an average of 235,054 unique TCR beta nucleotide sequences were sequenced per donor, roughly 18% of them non-productive. Overall study outcomes, separate from this receptor: Strong co-occurrence of HLA alleles, especially DR and DQ, made assigning TCR associations to individual alleles difficult. Most CMV-associated TCR beta chains appeared to be HLA-restricted in a later analysis, and the HLA associations seemed to be driven largely by CMV exposure. The sequencing pipeline was judged likely to have produced a cluster of highly shared sequence variants as a technical artifact. According to a later genetic analysis, donors in an Asian-associated ancestry cluster had fewer N-insertions in productive TCRs than the roughly 670-donor mean. Because counts were too low, 15 or so rarely observed V segments, including chromosome 9 orphons, were excluded from the earlier analysis of 587 of the donors. In vitro tests confirmed that a few of the cytomegalovirus-associated TCR beta chains recognize cytomegalovirus antigens. Sequencing depth was assumed to be roughly uniform across donors in the presence/absence analyses, though that assumption may not hold. In a later analysis, the rate of TCR association differed among HLA loci, with DRB1 alleles having the most associated TCRs and HLA-C alleles having the fewest. In an earlier analysis of fewer than 750 of the donors, most TCR beta V segments were observed in productive rearrangements about 87% or about 30% of the time, broadly matching IMGT annotations. This cohort had only TCR beta chains sequenced, and the lack of alpha or paired-chain data limited which features could be detected. The classifier was reported to diagnose cytomegalovirus status with high specificity and sensitivity in both the original and validation cohorts. The only immune exposure information available for the cohort was CMV serostatus. Most TCR sequences were observed very rarely across donors, whereas some public TCRs were present in many individuals. Some IMGT-functional V segments, including TRBV6-2 and TRBV6-3, could not be told apart with the 87-base-pair reads, so those segments were excluded. Because HLA typing was missing for some donors at each locus, association tests included only the typed subset. It was suggested by the authors that the approach could potentially be generalized to other disease states and immunological phenotypes. A total of 164 TCR beta chains were listed by the study as associated with cytomegalovirus. A later analysis associated around 16,000 TCR beta sequences with specific HLA alleles at a false discovery rate of 0.05. In a later analysis, several top co-occurrence clusters were reported to appear linked to parvovirus B19, influenza, CMV and Epstein-Barr virus. Linkage disequilibrium might explain the correlated functional status among segregating V segments, but an unknown experimental factor could not be excluded. A later analysis found that HLA-associated TCR beta chains were more clonally expanded and had lower generation probabilities than equally common non-associated chains. V-gene and J-gene trimming of TCR beta chains was associated with a missense DCLRE1C variant in a later genetic analysis, and the association was replicated in an independent cohort. A further reported finding was that TCR beta sequences accurately predicted the HLA-A and HLA-B alleles for most subjects in the first cohort.

The library was produced with the immunoSEQ multiplex PCR assay. For the multiplex PCR, a mixture combining 60 forward primers for TCR Vbeta segments and 13 reverse primers for TCR Jbeta segments was used. A multiplex PCR assay on genomic DNA amplified the CDR3 region of rearranged TCR beta genes. On the Illumina HiSeq System, the amplified TCR beta libraries were sequenced as 87-base-pair reads. As for the original processing: Across the roughly 600 repertoires, a later analysis counted 60 million to 90 million unique TCR beta chains, 9 million to 14 million of which were shared by at least two donors. To remove PCR and sequencing errors, raw reads were error-corrected and collapsed into unique sequences using a nearest-neighbor algorithm that merged closely related sequences. Alignment of CDR3 sequences to IMGT reference sequences was used to assign V, D and J gene segments. For a sequence to be retained, a match of at least six nucleotides was required to both a V gene segment and a J gene segment. A rearrangement was called productive if the CDR3 had no stop codons and remained in frame with V and J, and every other rearrangement was called non-productive. CDR3 was defined by IMGT convention, running from the second conserved V-encoded cysteine to the conserved J-encoded phenylalanine. The earlier analysis of fewer than 700 of the donors excluded sequences that lacked an unambiguous match to a single V gene segment. An earlier analysis of a few hundred of the donors classified V segments as functional when productive rearrangements were above 56.7% and as segregating when the standard deviation between donors was above 5%. A statistical classification framework was built to diagnose cytomegalovirus status from the catalog of TCR beta chain sequences. A later analysis assigned V and J genes by comparing TCR nucleotide sequences with IMGT/GENE-DB human TR gene sequences. Using the TCRdist pipeline, a later analysis assigned CDR3 sequences along with most-parsimonious VDJ recombination scenarios. In a later analysis, every TCR beta chain was defined by the combination of its CDR3 amino acid sequence and its V-gene family, and reads without a unique V-gene family were dropped. To address suspected cross-contamination and a sequencing artifact, a later analysis removed some 620 highly shared, low-generation-probability nucleotide sequences. In a later analysis, a clonal expansion index was calculated for each public chain from normalized within-repertoire ranks of inferred template counts. A later analysis computed generation probabilities with a VDJ recombination model fitted to out-of-frame rearrangements, and checked the results against IGoR. A later analysis scored TCR-TCR, TCR-HLA and TCR-CMV co-occurrence with hypergeometric tests, applying a repertoire-size bias correction to TCR pairs. A later analysis estimated false discovery rates by permuting HLA or CMV assignments 20 times. In a later analysis, co-occurring TCRs were grouped with DBSCAN, and TCRdist sequence similarity was added when clustering was performed within HLA-allele-positive subsets. For co-occurrence clustering, repertoires with fewer than 30,000 or more than 120,000 public chains were excluded, along with several repertoires with anomalous nucleotide sharing. TCRdb retrieved this table from immuneACCESS and kept in-frame rearrangements only. Not all clones are present; in checked studies, unresolved V genes account for under half, and no reason is known for the remainder. The V and J calls and clone size come from that table; D and trimming were worked out from the DNA. For this sample the table gives 90,000 to 140,000 clones, of which nearly 85% were detected only once. The ten most abundant clones make up 5% to 6.5% of the sample.

The CDR3 runs 15 amino acids, cysteine and phenylalanine included. Solely the CDR3 DNA is kept, with 45 bases framed from the first base. Deletion took 3 bases off V and 0 bases off J, with a span of 15 bases between the germline ends. CDR1 and CDR2, per the germline V gene, are SQVTM and ANQGSEA. The sequence derives from a man between 18 and 35 years old in good health and CMV-seronegative. The sequence joins TRBV29-1 to TRBJ2-7, and possibly TRBD1, on 5 matching bases. Sequencing was carried out using PBMCs. CDR3 reads: CSVEGGAFSSYEQYF. The nucleotide sequence is given as TGCAGCGTTGAGGGTGGGGCATTTTCCTCCTACGAGCAGTACTTC.